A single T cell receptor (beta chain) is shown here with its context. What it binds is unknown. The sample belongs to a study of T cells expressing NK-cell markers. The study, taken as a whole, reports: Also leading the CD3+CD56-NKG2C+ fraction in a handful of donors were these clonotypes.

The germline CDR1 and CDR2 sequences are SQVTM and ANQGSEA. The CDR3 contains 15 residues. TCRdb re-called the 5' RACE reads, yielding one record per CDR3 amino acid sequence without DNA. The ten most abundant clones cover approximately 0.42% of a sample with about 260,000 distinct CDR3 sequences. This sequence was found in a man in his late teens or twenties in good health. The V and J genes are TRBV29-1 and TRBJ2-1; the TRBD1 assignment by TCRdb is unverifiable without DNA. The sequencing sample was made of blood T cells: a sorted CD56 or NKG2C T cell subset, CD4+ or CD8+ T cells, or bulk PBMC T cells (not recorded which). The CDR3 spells CSVGPRTGQSNEQFF.